This TCR beta chain was retrieved from a study of T cells in women clearing cervical HPV infection. About the research overall: Case blood was drawn a median around 140 days after lesion detection. Points from the study as a whole: CIN3+ cases had significantly higher TCR repertoire richness than controls, but evenness did not differ.

On this clone itself: Its antigen is unidentified. The sequence runs out 3 residues before the end of the CDR3; the remainder is reconstructed from the germline J gene.

Some clones are missing from TCRdb's copy, which holds only in-frame ones; the method was immunoSEQ multiplex PCR. The listing contains about 26,000 clones. CDR1 MRHNA and CDR2 SNTAGT come from the germline V gene. The CDR3 extends over 15 amino acids. The sample consisted of blood buffy coat. The chain carries TRBV6-4 and TRBJ2-2, with a tentative D call TRBD1 (5 bases). The clonotype originates from a woman aged 18 to 75 with a cervical HPV16 infection that either progressed to CIN3+ or cleared (not recorded which). The CDR3 region is CASSPDISGANVLFF. CDR3 DNA, as far as it was read: TGTGCCAGCAGTCCCGACATCTCTGGGGCCAACGTG.